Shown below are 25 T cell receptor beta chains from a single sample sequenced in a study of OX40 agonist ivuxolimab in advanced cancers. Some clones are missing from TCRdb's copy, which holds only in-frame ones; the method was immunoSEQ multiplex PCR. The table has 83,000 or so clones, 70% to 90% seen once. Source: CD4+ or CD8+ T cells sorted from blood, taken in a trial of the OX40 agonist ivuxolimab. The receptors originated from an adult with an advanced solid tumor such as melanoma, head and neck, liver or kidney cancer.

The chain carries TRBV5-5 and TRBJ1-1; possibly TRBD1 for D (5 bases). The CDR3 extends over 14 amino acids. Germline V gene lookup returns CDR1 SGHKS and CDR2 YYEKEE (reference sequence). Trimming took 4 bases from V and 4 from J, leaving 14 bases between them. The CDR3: CASSPLGGGTEAFF. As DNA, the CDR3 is TGTGCCAGCAGCCCACTGGGGGGGGGCACTGAAGCTTTCTTT. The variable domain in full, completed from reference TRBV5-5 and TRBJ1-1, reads DAGVTQSPTHLIKTRGQQVTLRCSPISGHKSVSWYQQVLGQGPQFIFQYYEKEERGRGNFPDRFSARQFPNYSSELNVNALLLGDSALYLCASSPLGGGTEAFFGQGTRLTVV.

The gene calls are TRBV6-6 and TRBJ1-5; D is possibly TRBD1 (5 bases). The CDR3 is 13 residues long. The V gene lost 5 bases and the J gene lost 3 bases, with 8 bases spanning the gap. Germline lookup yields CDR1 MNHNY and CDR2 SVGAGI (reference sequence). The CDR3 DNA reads TGTGCCAGCAGTCCAGGGATCAATCAGCCCCAGCATTTT. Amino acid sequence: CASSPGINQPQHF.

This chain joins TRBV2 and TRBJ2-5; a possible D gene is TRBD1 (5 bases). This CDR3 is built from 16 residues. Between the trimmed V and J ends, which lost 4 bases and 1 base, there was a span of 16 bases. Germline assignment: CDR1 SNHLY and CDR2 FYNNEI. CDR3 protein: CASSVNGQTIQETQYF. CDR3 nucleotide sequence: TGTGCCAGCAGTGTTAATGGACAAACAATCCAAGAGACCCAGTACTTC.

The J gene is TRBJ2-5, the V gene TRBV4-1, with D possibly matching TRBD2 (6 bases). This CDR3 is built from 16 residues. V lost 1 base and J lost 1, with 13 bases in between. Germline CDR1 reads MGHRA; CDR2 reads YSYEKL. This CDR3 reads CASSQGGRGGQETQYF. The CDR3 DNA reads TGCGCCAGCAGCCAAGGCGGAAGGGGAGGCCAAGAGACCCAGTACTTC.

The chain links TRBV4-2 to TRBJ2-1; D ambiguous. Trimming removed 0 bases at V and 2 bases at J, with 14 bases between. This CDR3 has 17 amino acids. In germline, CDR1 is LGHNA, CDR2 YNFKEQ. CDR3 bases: TGTGCCAGCAGCCAAGATATCCAGGTTGAGACCTACAATGAGCAGTTCTTC. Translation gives CASSQDIQVETYNEQFF.

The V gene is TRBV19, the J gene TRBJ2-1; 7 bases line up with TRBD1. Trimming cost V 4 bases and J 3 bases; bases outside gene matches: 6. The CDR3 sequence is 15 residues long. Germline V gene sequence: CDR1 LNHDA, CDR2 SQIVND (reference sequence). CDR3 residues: CASSKTGVGYNEQFF. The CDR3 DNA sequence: TGTGCCAGTAGTAAAACAGGGGTTGGCTACAATGAGCAGTTCTTC.

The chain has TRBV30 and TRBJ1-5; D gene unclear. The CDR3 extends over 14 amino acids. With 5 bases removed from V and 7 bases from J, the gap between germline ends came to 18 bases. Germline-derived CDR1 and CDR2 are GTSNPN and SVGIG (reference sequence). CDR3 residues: CAWGVGGPNQPQHF. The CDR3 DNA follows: TGTGCCTGGGGGGTGGGAGGGCCCAACCAGCCCCAGCATTTT. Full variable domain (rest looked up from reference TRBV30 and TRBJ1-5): SQTIHQWPATLVQPVGSPLSLECTVEGTSNPNLYWYRQAAGRGLQLLFYSVGIGQISSEVPQNLSASRPQDRQFILSSKKLLLSDSGFYLCAWGVGGPNQPQHFGDGTRLSIL.

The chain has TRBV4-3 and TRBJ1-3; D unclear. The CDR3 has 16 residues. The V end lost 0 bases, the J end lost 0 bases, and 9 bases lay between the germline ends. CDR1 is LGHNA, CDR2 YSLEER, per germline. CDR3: CASSQDGRDSGNTIYF. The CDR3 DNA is TGCGCCAGCAGCCAAGATGGCCGAGACTCTGGAAACACCATATATTTT.

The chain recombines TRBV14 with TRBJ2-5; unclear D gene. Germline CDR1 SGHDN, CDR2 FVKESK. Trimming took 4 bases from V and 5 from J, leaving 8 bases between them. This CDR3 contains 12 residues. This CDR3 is CASSPHGETQYF. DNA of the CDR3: TGTGCCAGCAGCCCCCATGGGGAGACCCAGTACTTC.

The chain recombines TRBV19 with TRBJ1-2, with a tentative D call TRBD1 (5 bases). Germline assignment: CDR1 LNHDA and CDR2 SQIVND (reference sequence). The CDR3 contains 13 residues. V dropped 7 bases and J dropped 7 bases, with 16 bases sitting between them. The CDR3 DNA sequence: TGTGCCAGTACCTCAACCCAGGGCCGTGGCTACACCTTC. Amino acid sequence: CASTSTQGRGYTF.

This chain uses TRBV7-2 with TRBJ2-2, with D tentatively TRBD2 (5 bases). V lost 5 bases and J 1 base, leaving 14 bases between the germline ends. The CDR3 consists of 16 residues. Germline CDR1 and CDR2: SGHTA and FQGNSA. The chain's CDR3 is CASSPGLAGNTGELFF. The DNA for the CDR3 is TGTGCCAGCAGCCCCGGACTTGCGGGGAACACCGGGGAGCTGTTTTTT.

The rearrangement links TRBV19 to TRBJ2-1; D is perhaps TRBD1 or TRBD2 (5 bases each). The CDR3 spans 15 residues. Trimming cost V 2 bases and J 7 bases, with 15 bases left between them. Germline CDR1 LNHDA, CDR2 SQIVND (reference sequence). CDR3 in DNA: TGTGCCAGTAGTATATCCGGGACCCCGGCGAATGAGCAGTTCTTC. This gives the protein CASSISGTPANEQFF.

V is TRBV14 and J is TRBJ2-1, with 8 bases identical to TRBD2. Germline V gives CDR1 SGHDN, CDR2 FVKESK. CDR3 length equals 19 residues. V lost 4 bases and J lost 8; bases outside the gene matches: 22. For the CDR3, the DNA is TGTGCCAGCAGCCTCTCGTTCGGGCGGTACGGGGGGGCCAAGGATGAGCAGTTCTTC. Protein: CASSLSFGRYGGAKDEQFF.

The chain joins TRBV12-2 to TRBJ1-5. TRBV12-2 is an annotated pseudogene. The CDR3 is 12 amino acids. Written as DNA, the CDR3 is TGTGCAAGTCCTGGCGGACATCAGCCCCAGCATTTT. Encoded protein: CASPGGHQPQHF.

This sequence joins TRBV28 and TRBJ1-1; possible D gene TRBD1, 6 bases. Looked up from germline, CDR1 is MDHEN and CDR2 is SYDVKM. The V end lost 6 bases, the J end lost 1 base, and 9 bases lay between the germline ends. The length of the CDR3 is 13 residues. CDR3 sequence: CASRVQGNTEAFF. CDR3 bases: TGTGCCAGCAGGGTACAGGGGAACACTGAAGCTTTCTTT.

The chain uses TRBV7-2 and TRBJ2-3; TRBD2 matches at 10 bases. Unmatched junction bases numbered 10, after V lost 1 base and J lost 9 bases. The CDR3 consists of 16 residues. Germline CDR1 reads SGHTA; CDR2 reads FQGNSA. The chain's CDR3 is CASSLGASGGRRTQYF. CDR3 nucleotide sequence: TGTGCCAGCAGCTTAGGGGCTAGCGGGGGACGTAGAACGCAGTATTTT.

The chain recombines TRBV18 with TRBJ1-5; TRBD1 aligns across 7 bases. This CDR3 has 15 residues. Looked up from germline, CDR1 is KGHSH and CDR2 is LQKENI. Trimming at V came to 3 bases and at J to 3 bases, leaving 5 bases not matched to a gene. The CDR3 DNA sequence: TGTGCCAGCTCACCCCCGGGACAGTACAATCAGCCCCAGCATTTT. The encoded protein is CASSPPGQYNQPQHF.

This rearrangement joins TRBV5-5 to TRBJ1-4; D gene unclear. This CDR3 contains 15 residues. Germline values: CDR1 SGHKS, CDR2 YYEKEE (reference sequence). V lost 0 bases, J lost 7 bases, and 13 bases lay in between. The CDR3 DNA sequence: TGTGCCAGCAGCTTGGCGGTCGATCGGGTTGAAAAACTGTTTTTT. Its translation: CASSLAVDRVEKLFF.

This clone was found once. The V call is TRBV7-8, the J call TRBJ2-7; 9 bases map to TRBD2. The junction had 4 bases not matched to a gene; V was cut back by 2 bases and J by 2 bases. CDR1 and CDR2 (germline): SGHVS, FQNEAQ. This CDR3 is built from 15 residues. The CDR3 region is CASSLLVAGAYEQYF. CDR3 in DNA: TGTGCCAGCAGCTTACTAGTAGCGGGGGCCTACGAGCAGTACTTC.

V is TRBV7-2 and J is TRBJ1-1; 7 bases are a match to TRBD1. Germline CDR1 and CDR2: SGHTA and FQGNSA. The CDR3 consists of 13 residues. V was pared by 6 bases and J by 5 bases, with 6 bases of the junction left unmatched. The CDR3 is CASRAAGGTEAFF. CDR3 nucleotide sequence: TGTGCCAGCAGGGCCGCAGGGGGGACTGAAGCTTTCTTT.

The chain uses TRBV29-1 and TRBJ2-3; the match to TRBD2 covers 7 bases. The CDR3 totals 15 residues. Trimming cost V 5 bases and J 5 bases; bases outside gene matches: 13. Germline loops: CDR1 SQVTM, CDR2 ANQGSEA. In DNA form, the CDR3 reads TGCAGCGTTAGTCTCGGCGCGGGAGTAGGAGATACGCAGTATTTT. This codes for CSVSLGAGVGDTQYF.

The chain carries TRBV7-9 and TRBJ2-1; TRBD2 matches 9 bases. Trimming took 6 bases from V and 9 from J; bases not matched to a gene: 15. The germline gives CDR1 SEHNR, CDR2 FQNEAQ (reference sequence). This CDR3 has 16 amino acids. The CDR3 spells CASSPLGLAGLGEQFF. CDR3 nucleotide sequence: TGTGCCAGCAGTCCCCTGGGGCTAGCGGGATTGGGTGAGCAGTTCTTC. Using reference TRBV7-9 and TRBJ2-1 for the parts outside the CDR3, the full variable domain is DTGVSQNPRHKITKRGQNVTFRCDPISEHNRLYWYRQTLGQGPEFLTYFQNEAQLEKSRLLSDRFSAERPKGSFSTLEIQRTEQGDSAMYLCASSPLGLAGLGEQFFGPGTRLTVL.

Written as DNA, the CDR3 is TGTGCCAGCAGTCCAGGACAGGGAGTGGTCTATGGCTACACCTTC. This codes for CASSPGQGVVYGYTF. This chain joins TRBV6-5 and TRBJ1-2; TRBD1 aligns across 8 bases. V was pared by 5 bases and J by 4 bases, with 9 bases of the junction left unmatched. This CDR3 comprises 15 residues. Germline V lookup: CDR1 MNHEY, CDR2 SVGAGI.

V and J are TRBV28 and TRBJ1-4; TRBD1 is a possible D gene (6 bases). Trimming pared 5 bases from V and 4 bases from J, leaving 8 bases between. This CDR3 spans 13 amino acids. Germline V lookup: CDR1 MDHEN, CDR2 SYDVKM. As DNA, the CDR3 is TGTGCCAGCAGTCGGACAGTTAATGAAAAACTGTTTTTT. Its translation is CASSRTVNEKLFF.

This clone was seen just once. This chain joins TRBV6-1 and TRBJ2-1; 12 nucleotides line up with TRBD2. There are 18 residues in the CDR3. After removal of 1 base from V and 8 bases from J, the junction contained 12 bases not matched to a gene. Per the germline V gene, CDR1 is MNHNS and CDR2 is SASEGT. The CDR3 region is CASSEGRRASGRAHEQFF. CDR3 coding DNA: TGTGCCAGCAGTGAAGGGCGGCGGGCTAGCGGGAGGGCCCATGAGCAGTTCTTC.